This T cell receptor (beta chain) was sequenced in a study of T cell responses to AZD1222 COVID-19 vaccine. V lost 0 bases and J lost 5, with 5 bases in between. Germline CDR1 reads MNHNS; CDR2 reads SASEGT. The CDR3 covers 13 residues. Note on this clone: No antigen is known for it.

Findings and caveats of the study: Spike-specific TCR breadth and depth grew following two AZD1222 doses. The reported proportion of spike-specific TCRs targeting unmutated variant regions was nearly half. Seropositivity was recorded at baseline in only 6 or 7 AZD1222 recipients.

The assay was immunoSEQ multiplex PCR, and TCRdb's table has in-frame clones only and misses some. The sample yields under 85,000 clones, approximately 86% seen once. This sequence originates from an adult in good health. The specimen was peripheral blood, collected on day 0 of AZD1222 vaccination. V is TRBV6-1 and J is TRBJ1-5; no definite D call. The CDR3 loop is CASSEALHQPQHF. The CDR3 region has the DNA TGTGCCAGCAGTGAAGCGCTCCATCAGCCCCAGCATTTT.